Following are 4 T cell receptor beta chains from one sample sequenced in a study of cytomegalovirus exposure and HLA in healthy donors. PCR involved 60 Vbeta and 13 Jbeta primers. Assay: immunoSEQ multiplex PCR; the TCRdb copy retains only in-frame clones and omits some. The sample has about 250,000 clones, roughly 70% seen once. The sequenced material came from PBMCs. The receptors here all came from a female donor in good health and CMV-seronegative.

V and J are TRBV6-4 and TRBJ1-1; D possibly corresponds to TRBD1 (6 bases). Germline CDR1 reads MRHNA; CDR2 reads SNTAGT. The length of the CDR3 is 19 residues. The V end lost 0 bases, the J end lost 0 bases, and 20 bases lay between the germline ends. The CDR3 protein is CASSDSGRGLWCVNTEAFF. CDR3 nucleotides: TGTGCCAGCAGTGACTCGGGCAGGGGCTTGTGGTGTGTGAACACTGAAGCTTTCTTT.

For the CDR3, the DNA is TGTGCCAGCAGTATAGCCGCAAACTATAATTCACCCCTCCACTTT. Encoded protein: CASSIAANYNSPLHF. The chain carries TRBV6-6 and TRBJ1-6; D gene ambiguous. The CDR3 has 15 residues. Germline V gene lookup returns CDR1 MNHNY and CDR2 SVGAGI (reference sequence). V was pared by 5 bases and J by 3 bases, with 11 bases between.

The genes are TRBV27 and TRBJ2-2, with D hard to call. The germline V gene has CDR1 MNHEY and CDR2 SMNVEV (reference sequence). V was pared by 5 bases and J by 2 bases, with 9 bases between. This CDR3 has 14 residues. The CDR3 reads CASSPYLNTGELFF. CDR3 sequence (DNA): TGTGCCAGCAGTCCCTACCTAAACACCGGGGAGCTGTTTTTT.

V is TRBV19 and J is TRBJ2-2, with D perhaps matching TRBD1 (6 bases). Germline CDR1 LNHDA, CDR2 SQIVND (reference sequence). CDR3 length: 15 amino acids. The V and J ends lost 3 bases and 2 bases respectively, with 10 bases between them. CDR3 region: CASSMFRGNTGELFF. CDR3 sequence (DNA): TGTGCCAGTAGTATGTTCAGGGGAAACACCGGGGAGCTGTTTTTT. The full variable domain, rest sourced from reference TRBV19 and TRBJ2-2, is DGGITQSPKYLFRKEGQNVTLSCEQNLNHDAMYWYRQDPGQGLRLIYYSQIVNDFQKGDIAEGYSVSREKKESFPLTVTSAQKNPTAFYLCASSMFRGNTGELFFGEGSRLTVL.